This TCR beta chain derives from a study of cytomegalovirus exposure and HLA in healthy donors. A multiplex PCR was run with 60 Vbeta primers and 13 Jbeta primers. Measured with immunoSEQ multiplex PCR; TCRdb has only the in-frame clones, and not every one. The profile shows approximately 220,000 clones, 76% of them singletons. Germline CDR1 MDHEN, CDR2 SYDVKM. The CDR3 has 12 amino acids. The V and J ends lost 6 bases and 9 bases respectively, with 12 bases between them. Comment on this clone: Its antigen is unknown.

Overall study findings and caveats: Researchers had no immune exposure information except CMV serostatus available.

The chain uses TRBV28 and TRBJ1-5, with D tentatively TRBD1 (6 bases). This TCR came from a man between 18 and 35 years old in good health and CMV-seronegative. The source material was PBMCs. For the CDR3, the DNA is TGTGCCAGCAGGTTGACAGGTCGGCCCCAGCATTTT. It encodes CASRLTGRPQHF. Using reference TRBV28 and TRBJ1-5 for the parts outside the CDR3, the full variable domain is DVKVTQSSRYLVKRTGEKVFLECVQDMDHENMFWYRQDPGLGLRLIYFSYDVKMKEKGDIPEGYSVSREKKERFSLILESASTNQTSMYLCASRLTGRPQHFGDGTRLSIL.